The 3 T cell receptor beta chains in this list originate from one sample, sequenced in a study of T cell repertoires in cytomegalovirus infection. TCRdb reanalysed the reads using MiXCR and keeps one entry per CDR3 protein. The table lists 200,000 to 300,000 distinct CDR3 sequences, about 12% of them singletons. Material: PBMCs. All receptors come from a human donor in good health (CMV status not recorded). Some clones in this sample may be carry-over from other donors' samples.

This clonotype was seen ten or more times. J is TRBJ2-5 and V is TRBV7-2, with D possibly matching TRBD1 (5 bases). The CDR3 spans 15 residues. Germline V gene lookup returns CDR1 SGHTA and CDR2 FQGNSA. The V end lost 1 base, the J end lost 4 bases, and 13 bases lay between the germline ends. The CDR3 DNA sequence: TGTGCCAGCAGCTTAGAGGGCAGGGTGGGAGAGACCCAGTACTTC. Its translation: CASSLEGRVGETQYF. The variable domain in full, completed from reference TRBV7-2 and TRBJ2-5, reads GAGVSQSPSNKVTEKGKDVELRCDPISGHTALYWYRQSLGQGLEFLIYFQGNSAPDKSGLPSDRFSAERTGGSVSTLTIQRTQQEDSAVYLCASSLEGRVGETQYFGPGTRLLVL.

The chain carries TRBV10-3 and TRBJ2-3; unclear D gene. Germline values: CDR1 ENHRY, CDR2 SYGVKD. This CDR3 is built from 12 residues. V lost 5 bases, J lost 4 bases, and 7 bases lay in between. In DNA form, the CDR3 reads TGTGCCATCAGTTCTTTCTCAGATACGCAGTATTTT. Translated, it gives CAISSFSDTQYF.

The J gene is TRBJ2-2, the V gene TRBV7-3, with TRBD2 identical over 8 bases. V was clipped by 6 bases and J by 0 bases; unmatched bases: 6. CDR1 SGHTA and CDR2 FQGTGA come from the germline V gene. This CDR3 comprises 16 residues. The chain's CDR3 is CASRLGGLANTGELFF. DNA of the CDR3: TGTGCCAGCAGACTAGGGGGACTAGCGAACACCGGGGAGCTGTTTTTT.